The sequence of this T cell receptor beta chain was determined in a study of cytomegalovirus exposure and HLA in healthy donors. General study points: Follow-up analysis found HLA locus-dependent TCR association rates, highest for DRB1 and lowest for HLA-C. A classifier reportedly called cytomegalovirus status with high sensitivity and specificity. Links to common viral pathogens appeared, in a later analysis, for several of the most significant clusters.

There are 14 residues in the CDR3. CDR1 SGHTA and CDR2 FQGNSA come from the germline V gene. Trimming cost V 3 bases and J 2 bases, with 10 bases left between them. This PCR relied on a set of 60 Vbeta primers and 13 Jbeta primers. Here immunoSEQ multiplex PCR was the method, and the copy in TCRdb shows in-frame clones only, minus some. The sample has approximately 150,000 clones, 60% to 80% seen once; the top ten hold about an eighth. Details on this clone: The antigen is unknown.

The V call is TRBV7-2, the J call TRBJ1-2, with a possible D match to TRBD1 (5 bases). Sequences were obtained from PBMCs. The sequence derives from a woman aged 35 to 49 in good health and CMV-seronegative. The CDR3 region is CASSFAGRNYGYTF. As DNA, the CDR3 is TGTGCCAGCAGCTTTGCGGGGCGCAACTATGGCTACACCTTC.